This record concerns one T cell receptor beta chain sequence. The target antigen is unknown. The entry originates in a study of B cell selection in AIRE deficiency. Sequencing was performed with immunoSEQ multiplex PCR; in TCRdb, only in-frame clones are kept and a portion is missing. The sample comprises under 30,000 clones, 95% to 98% of which are singletons, and approximately 0.17% rests with the top ten. CD4+CD127+ cells were sorted as the conventional CD4 T cells. General study results and limits: Approximately 32% of healthy-donor shared Treg TCRbeta sequences appeared in patient Tconv cells. Shared Treg sequences were biased toward short CDR3s with few non-templated nucleotide insertions. With only TCRbeta sequenced, about 37% of shared healthy Treg sequences overlapped Tconv.

The receptor's source is a human donor with AIRE deficiency. Sequenced sample: conventional CD4+ T cells sorted from PBMCs.

The CDR3 here is CAISEGRGLYGYTF. CDR3 nucleotide sequence: TGTGCCATCAGTGAGGGCAGGGGTCTCTATGGCTACACCTTC. The chain carries TRBV10-3 and TRBJ1-2; a possible D gene is TRBD1 (6 bases). Germline CDR1 ENHRY, CDR2 SYGVKD. V lost 2 bases and J 4 bases, leaving 11 bases between the germline ends. CDR3 length equals 14 residues.